The 25 T cell receptor beta chains listed next were all sequenced from one sample in a study of naive and memory T cell subsets. Two oligonucleotides, mixed equimolar, formed the beta constant-region primer covering TRBC1 and TRBC2. Nested alpha and beta constant-region primers with the SP2 primer drove four PCR rounds on ligated cDNA. TCRdb fed the UMI-ligation and nested PCR reads into MiXCR, producing one record per CDR3 protein. The profile covers 850 to 1,000 distinct CDR3 sequences, with approximately 15% appearing a single time and approximately 80% taken by the ten largest. The sequencing sample was made of CD8+ TEMRA cells from blood. Subset here: effector memory re-expressing CD45RA, CD45RA+ CD27-. The receptor source for this set is a human donor in good health.

This chain uses TRBV29-1 with TRBJ1-1; 8 nucleotides agree with TRBD1. This CDR3 has 18 residues. The ends lost 6 bases at V and 1 base at J; junction bases unmatched: 19. From germline, CDR1 is SQVTM and CDR2 ANQGSEA. CDR3 sequence: CSVGQGGEYTRWNTEAFF. The CDR3 nucleotides read TGCAGCGTCGGACAGGGCGGCGAGTATACGAGGTGGAACACTGAAGCTTTCTTT.

There are a few counts of this clonotype. This chain uses TRBV6-4 with TRBJ2-2; a weak D match, TRBD2 (5 bases). The CDR3 sequence is 13 residues long. With 3 bases removed from V and 5 bases from J, the gap between germline ends came to 7 bases. The germline V gene has CDR1 MRHNA and CDR2 SNTAGT. The CDR3 DNA follows: TGTGCCAGCAGTGAGGGCGGGACCGGGGAGCTGTTTTTT. Protein: CASSEGGTGELFF.

Within the sample, this clonotype is large. The V and J genes are TRBV27 and TRBJ2-7; D might be TRBD1 (6 bases). Trimming removed 6 bases from V and 0 bases from J, with 9 bases in between. This CDR3 contains 13 residues. CDR1 is MNHEY and CDR2 is SMNVEV in the germline V gene (reference sequence). The CDR3 bases are TGTGCCAGCAGCGAGGACAGCTCCTACGAGCAGTACTTC. Translating gives CASSEDSSYEQYF.

The chain has TRBV12-3 or TRBV12-4 and TRBJ2-1; perhaps TRBD1 as D (6 bases). Trimming stripped 6 bases from V and 8 bases from J, with 17 bases between. The CDR3 is 14 amino acids. This CDR3 reads CASSIGGSLDEQFF. CDR3 bases: TGTGCCAGCAGCATTGGGGGCTCCTTGGATGAGCAGTTCTTC.

The rearrangement joins TRBV4-2 to TRBJ2-1, with 13 nucleotides matching TRBD2. The CDR3 totals 15 residues. The J segment lost 7 bases and the V segment lost 5 bases, leaving 5 bases of the junction unmatched. Germline loops: CDR1 LGHNA, CDR2 YNFKEQ. Written as DNA, the CDR3 is TGTGCCAGCAGCATACTAGCGGGAGGGAATAATGAGCAGTTCTTC. It yields the protein CASSILAGGNNEQFF.

This clonotype came up many times. The rearrangement uses TRBV28 and TRBJ2-2, with D hard to call. V gave up 4 bases and J gave up 4 bases, with 10 bases separating them. Germline V gene sequence: CDR1 MDHEN, CDR2 SYDVKM. The CDR3 covers 14 residues. The CDR3 region has the DNA TGTGCCAGCAGTTCCCGAGAACTCACCGGGGAGCTGTTTTTT. Translation: CASSSRELTGELFF.

In this sample, this clonotype turned up many times. This may arise from a read error, as a much more abundant clone is one base away. The chain couples TRBV28 to TRBJ1-4; D remains unclear. Deletions cut 6 bases from V and 0 bases from J, with 11 bases between. There are 15 residues in the CDR3. Germline V lookup: CDR1 MDHEN, CDR2 SYDVKM. This CDR3 is CASRMTGATNEKLFF. DNA for the CDR3: TGTGCCAGCAGGATGACGGGTGCAACTAATGAAAAACTGTTTTTT.

This clonotype has more than one count but fewer than ten. This chain links TRBV12-3 or TRBV12-4 with TRBJ2-2, with no clear D. This CDR3 has 12 amino acids. V shed 6 bases and J shed 7 bases, with 9 bases lying between them. The CDR3 protein is CASRIIFGELFF. CDR3 nucleotides: TGTGCCAGCAGAATAATCTTCGGGGAGCTGTTTTTT.

J is TRBJ1-6 and V is TRBV6-5; D might be TRBD1 (5 bases). This CDR3 comprises 15 residues. Per germline, CDR1 MNHEY and CDR2 SVGAGI. Between the trimmed V and J ends, which lost 2 bases and 13 bases, there was a span of 18 bases. Here the CDR3 DNA reads TGTGCCAGCAGTTACGATTCATGGGGGTGGCAGCCCCTCCACTTT. It yields the protein CASSYDSWGWQPLHF.

This clonotype came up many times. The DNA for the CDR3 is TGCAGTGCTAGGGACGGGGGGTCTCAGCCCCAGCATTTT. It encodes CSARDGGSQPQHF. This chain connects TRBV20-1 to TRBJ1-5; possible D gene TRBD1, 5 bases. V was cut by 3 bases and J by 6 bases, with 12 bases left in between. Germline values: CDR1 DFQATT, CDR2 SNEGSKA (reference sequence). The CDR3 is 13 residues long.

Sample share makes this clonotype large. J is TRBJ2-7 and V is TRBV28, with unresolved D. This CDR3 is 12 amino acids long. CDR1 and CDR2 from the germline V gene are MDHEN and SYDVKM. The V end was cut by 10 bases, the J end by 2 bases, with 12 bases between. The CDR3 DNA is TGTGCCACCCTCAGTTTTCCCTACGAGCAGTACTTC. It is translated as CATLSFPYEQYF.

This clonotype ranks as large. V and J are TRBV27 and TRBJ2-3, with 8 bases lining up with TRBD2. The germline V gene encodes CDR1 MNHEY and CDR2 SMNVEV (reference sequence). Germline trimming cut 5 bases from V and 2 bases from J; bases unmatched to any gene: 9. This CDR3 has 16 amino acids. DNA for the CDR3: TGTGCCAGCAGTGCTCGTGCGGGGGGATACACAGATACGCAGTATTTT. It codes for CASSARAGGYTDTQYF.

The V gene is TRBV20-1, the J gene TRBJ1-2, with a possible D match to TRBD1 (5 bases). The CDR3 is 17 residues long. The V end was cut by 0 bases, the J end by 0 bases, with 17 bases between. Germline V gene lookup returns CDR1 DFQATT and CDR2 SNEGSKA (reference sequence). CDR3 DNA sequence: TGCAGTGCTAGAGATTGGGGCGAGTCCAATTCTAACTATGGCTACACCTTC. Its translation: CSARDWGESNSNYGYTF.

By its share, this clonotype is hyperexpanded. The chain uses TRBV28 and TRBJ2-6, with D unclear. This CDR3 is built from 14 residues. The V end lost 2 bases, the J end lost 4 bases, and 6 bases lay between the germline ends. Germline V gene sequence: CDR1 MDHEN, CDR2 SYDVKM. The CDR3 spells CASSLLVGANVLTF. The CDR3, as DNA: TGTGCCAGCAGTTTACTGGTCGGGGCCAACGTCCTGACTTTC.

J is TRBJ2-5 and V is TRBV7-9; 7 bases are shared with TRBD2. This CDR3 comprises 16 residues. The ends lost 4 bases at V and 1 base at J; junction bases unmatched: 9. Germline V gene lookup returns CDR1 SEHNR and CDR2 FQNEAQ (reference sequence). CDR3 residues: CASSSGRPGVQETQYF. The CDR3 region has the DNA TGTGCCAGCAGCTCCGGGAGGCCCGGGGTCCAAGAGACCCAGTACTTC.

The rearrangement joins TRBV6-1 to TRBJ2-2, with D perhaps TRBD2 (7 bases). Germline V gene lookup returns CDR1 MNHNS and CDR2 SASEGT. Trimming shortened V by 8 bases and J by 1 base, and 14 bases separated the two germline ends. The CDR3 is 15 residues long. This CDR3 reads CASGGLAVNTGELFF. The CDR3 DNA follows: TGTGCCAGCGGGGGGCTAGCGGTGAACACCGGGGAGCTGTTTTTT.

The chain joins TRBV29-1 to TRBJ2-7; 7 positions agree with TRBD2. Germline V lookup: CDR1 SQVTM, CDR2 ANQGSEA. The length of the CDR3 is 18 residues. V lost 1 base, J lost 3 bases, and 18 bases stayed unmatched. CDR3 sequence reads: CSVEGGVGSGTGRYEQYF. The CDR3, as DNA: TGCAGCGTTGAAGGGGGGGTAGGAAGCGGGACCGGGCGCTACGAGCAGTACTTC.

This clonotype was recorded at least ten times. V is TRBV25-1 and J is TRBJ2-5, with D tentatively TRBD1 (5 bases). V lost 1 base and J 1 base, leaving 7 bases between the germline ends. The CDR3 is made up of 14 amino acids. The V gene's germline CDR1 is MGHDK and CDR2 SYGVNS. In DNA form, the CDR3 reads TGTGCCAGCAGTGAATCAGGGTTCCAAGAGACCCAGTACTTC. Its protein is CASSESGFQETQYF. The full variable domain, completed using reference TRBV25-1 and TRBJ2-5, is EADIYQTPRYLVIGTGKKITLECSQTMGHDKMYWYQQDPGMELHLIHYSYGVNSTEKGDLSSESTVSRIRTEHFPLTLESARPSHTSQYLCASSESGFQETQYFGPGTRLLVL.

J is TRBJ2-7 and V is TRBV2; no firm D call. The CDR3 loop spans 15 amino acids. CDR1 is SNHLY, CDR2 FYNNEI, per germline. V was shortened by 2 bases and J by 2 bases, with 13 bases between the two germline ends. CDR3 protein: CASSESQDEAYEQYF. Here the CDR3 DNA reads TGTGCCAGCAGTGAAAGCCAGGATGAGGCCTACGAGCAGTACTTC.

The chain carries TRBV6-5 and TRBJ2-2; TRBD2 matches 7 bases. The germline V gene encodes CDR1 MNHEY and CDR2 SVGAGI. This CDR3 contains 13 residues. V was clipped by 2 bases and J by 6 bases; unmatched bases: 0. DNA of the CDR3: TGTGCCAGCAGTTACGGGGGGGCCGGGGAGCTGTTTTTT. As protein: CASSYGGAGELFF.

This clonotype was detected a few times. The V and J genes are TRBV28 and TRBJ1-1, with TRBD1 matching 7 bases. The CDR3 loop spans 15 amino acids. CDR1 is MDHEN and CDR2 is SYDVKM in the germline V gene. Trimming removed 5 bases from V and 2 bases from J; junction bases left unmatched: 8. CDR3 coding DNA: TGTGCCAGCAGTGAAGGGGACAGCCCTAACACTGAAGCTTTCTTT. Protein: CASSEGDSPNTEAFF.

Comment on this clonotype: One junction end does not reproduce the germline sequence, and a read error may be involved. The chain combines TRBV28 with TRBJ2-7; D perhaps matches TRBD2 (6 bases). Germline lookup yields CDR1 MDHEN and CDR2 SYDVKM. The CDR3 has 15 residues. CDR3 in amino acids: CTSSWNPGVSYEQYF. The CDR3 region has the DNA TGTACCAGCAGTTGGAACCCGGGAGTTTCCTACGAGCAGTACTTC.

This clonotype is medium-sized (0.01 to 0.1%). This chain connects TRBV10-1 to TRBJ2-7, with D possibly being TRBD2 (6 bases). Trimming stripped 5 bases from V and 2 bases from J, with 13 bases between. Germline V gene data show CDR1 as WNHNN and CDR2 as SYGVQD (reference sequence). The CDR3 runs 14 residues. This CDR3 is CASSRDLATYEQYF. The CDR3 DNA reads TGCGCCAGCAGTAGGGACTTGGCTACCTACGAGCAGTACTTC.

Note on this clonotype: A much larger clone is a single base away; this may be a read error. The chain couples TRBV11-2 to TRBJ2-1; TRBD2 might be the D (5 bases). Trimming took off 5 bases at V and 8 bases at J, with 16 bases between the two ends. Germline lookup yields CDR1 SGHAT and CDR2 FQNNGV. This CDR3 contains 14 residues. In DNA, the CDR3 is TGTGCCAGCAGCAAGAGGGCTTTAAGAGATGAGCAGTTCTTC. Amino acid sequence: CASSKRALRDEQFF.

This clonotype was detected only a few times. The V call is TRBV11-2, the J call TRBJ2-7, with TRBD1 matching 8 bases. Germline V gives CDR1 SGHAT, CDR2 FQNNGV. The CDR3 totals 15 residues. V dropped 0 bases and J dropped 8; count of bases not matched to a gene: 9. The CDR3 loop is CASSLDSGGRYQQYF. Here the CDR3 DNA reads TGTGCCAGCAGCTTAGATTCAGGGGGCCGATATCAGCAGTACTTC. Filled out from reference TRBV11-2 and TRBJ2-7, the complete variable domain reads EAGVAQSPRYKIIEKRQSVAFWCNPISGHATLYWYQQILGQGPKLLIQFQNNGVVDDSQLPKDRFSAERLKGVDSTLKIQPAKLEDSAVYLCASSLDSGGRYQQYFGPGTRLTVT.